The T cell receptor beta chain described here comes from a study of OX40 agonist ivuxolimab in advanced cancers. Concerning the study at large: Ivuxolimab was a fully human IgG2 agonistic monoclonal antibody targeting the costimulatory receptor OX40 (CD134). Intravenous ivuxolimab was administered to patients every 2 weeks at six dose levels: 0.01, 0.1, 0.3, 1.5, 3 and 10 mg/kg. Among the roughly 50 dose-escalation patients, about 19 had hepatocellular carcinoma, approximately 15 melanoma, 9 renal cell carcinoma and 9 head and neck cancer. In the dose-escalation cohort, 70% to 85% of patients were male, and the mean age was approximately 60 years, with a range of about 20 to 79. Patients were allowed to have had prior anti-PD-1, anti-PD-L1 or anti-CTLA-4 therapy, and approximately 40% of the dose-escalation patients had been treated with checkpoint inhibitors. Partial responses occurred in three dose-escalation patients: two with cutaneous melanoma and one with hepatocellular carcinoma. The point of sequencing TCRbeta in the periphery was to test whether ivuxolimab changed TCR sequence diversity and drove clonal T-cell expansion. The paper describes the monotherapy dose-escalation part (N of about 52 patients) of the phase I trial of ivuxolimab.

What the authors observed across the whole study: Partial responders in the 0.1-3.0 mg/kg groups had among the lowest normalized peripheral clonal expansion, especially among CD8+ T cells. The antigen specificity of the peripheral T cells that underwent clonal expansion was not determined. At doses of 0.1 to 3.0 mg/kg, clonal expansion of both CD4+ and CD8+ T cells in blood was seen between baseline and week 6. Low levels of normalized T-cell clonal expansion were also seen in some nonresponding patients. After ivuxolimab, more expanded clones were found on average in CD8+ T cells than in CD4+ T cells.

This clone was detected a few times. No cognate antigen has been identified for it. No much larger clone is present one base from it, and per-base qualities are unavailable. Genomic DNA was extracted from sorted cells for sequencing of the TCRbeta CDR3 region. TCRbeta CDR3 regions were sequenced using the immunoSEQ Assay. TCRdb took over this immuneACCESS table, retaining in-frame rearrangements with V and J assigned. Such tables are incomplete; in checked studies, under half of the missing clones stem from an unresolved V gene, and the remainder is unexplained. The sample table contains 55,000 to 75,000 clones; only one count was recorded for roughly 80% of them. The ten largest clonotypes hold approximately 6% of the sample. Patients with a history of autoimmune disease or receiving systemic immunosuppression were excluded from the trial. Peripheral blood for TCR sequencing was collected from all dose cohorts at baseline, on cycle 4 day 1, and on cycle 7 day 1. Samples were obtained from an open-label, multicenter, first-in-human phase I dose-escalation trial of ivuxolimab. Adults with locally advanced or metastatic melanoma, renal cell, hepatocellular, or head and neck squamous cell carcinoma were enrolled in the trial. CD4+ and CD8+ T cells were sorted separately from peripheral blood before TCR sequencing.

The CDR3 goes from the cysteine to the phenylalanine over 16 residues. Just the 48-base CDR3 DNA is kept, in frame starting at base 1. At the junction V is shortened by 4 bases and J by 6 bases, with 21 bases in between. The germline V gene (reference sequence) gives CDR1 as LNHNV and CDR2 as YYDKDF. The origin of this receptor is an adult with an advanced solid tumor such as melanoma, head and neck, liver or kidney cancer. The chain was built from TRBV15 and TRBJ2-5; the D gene is perhaps TRBD2, from 6 matching bases. Sequenced here: CD4+ or CD8+ T cells sorted from blood, sampled in a trial of the OX40 agonist ivuxolimab. The sequence in DNA is TGTGCCACCAGCACAGGCCTCGAAGGAGGGAGTAAGACCCAGTACTTC. The resulting protein is CATSTGLEGGSKTQYF.